This entry lists 5 T cell receptor beta chains sequenced from one sample in a study of CD8+ T cells in alopecia areata. Sequencing relied on a cDNA template that was reverse transcribed from extracted RNA. Profiled with immunoSEQ multiplex PCR; TCRdb holds only in-frame clones, not every one. The sample includes 200,000 to 250,000 clones, roughly 56% of them seen just once. The treatment is: oral pan-JAK inhibitor, 5-10 mg twice daily. Sequencing used CD4+ T cells sorted from blood, obtained at week 4, from a patient treated with tofacitinib. Receptor source: a human donor with alopecia areata.

The chain employs TRBV5-6 and TRBJ2-2; a weak D match, TRBD1 (5 bases). This CDR3 spans 14 amino acids. Between the trimmed V and J ends, which lost 0 bases and 7 bases, there was a span of 10 bases. Germline CDR1 and CDR2: SGHDT and YYEEEE. CDR3 region: CASSLAQGFGELFF. The CDR3 nucleotides read TGTGCCAGCAGCTTGGCCCAGGGTTTCGGGGAGCTGTTTTTT.

V and J are TRBV6-5 and TRBJ2-2; perhaps D is TRBD1 or TRBD2 (6 bases each). The germline V gene encodes CDR1 MNHEY and CDR2 SVGAGI. Trimming cost V 2 bases and J 1 base, with 8 bases left between them. The length of the CDR3 is 15 residues. The CDR3 loop reads CASSYGGRNTGELFF. In nucleotides, the CDR3 is TGTGCCAGCAGTTACGGGGGGCGGAACACCGGGGAGCTGTTTTTT.

V and J are TRBV7-7 and TRBJ2-1; 11 bases line up with TRBD2. From germline, CDR1 is SSHAT and CDR2 FNYEAQ (reference sequence). This CDR3 contains 15 residues. V was pared by 5 bases and J by 3 bases, with 3 bases of the junction left unmatched. The CDR3 DNA sequence: TGTGCCAGCAGCCCCCTAGCGGGGGGCTACAATGAGCAGTTCTTC. Its protein is CASSPLAGGYNEQFF.

V is TRBV30 and J is TRBJ1-1; D is ambiguous. V was clipped by 3 bases and J by 4 bases, with 15 bases between them. Germline CDR1 is GTSNPN and CDR2 is SVGIG (reference sequence). The length of the CDR3 is 14 residues. The CDR3 region has the DNA TGTGCCTGGAGCGCGGAGAGGCGTAGCACTGAAGCTTTCTTT. Its protein is CAWSAERRSTEAFF.

This clone was counted a few times. V gene TRBV9 combines with J gene TRBJ2-5; 8 nucleotides match TRBD2. The CDR3 covers 17 residues. V gave up 4 bases and J gave up 0 bases; unmatched junction bases: 11. Germline CDR1 and CDR2: SGDLS and YYNGEE. CDR3 protein: CASSHASGGKYQETQYF. DNA of the CDR3: TGTGCCAGCAGCCATGCCTCGGGGGGGAAGTACCAAGAGACCCAGTACTTC.